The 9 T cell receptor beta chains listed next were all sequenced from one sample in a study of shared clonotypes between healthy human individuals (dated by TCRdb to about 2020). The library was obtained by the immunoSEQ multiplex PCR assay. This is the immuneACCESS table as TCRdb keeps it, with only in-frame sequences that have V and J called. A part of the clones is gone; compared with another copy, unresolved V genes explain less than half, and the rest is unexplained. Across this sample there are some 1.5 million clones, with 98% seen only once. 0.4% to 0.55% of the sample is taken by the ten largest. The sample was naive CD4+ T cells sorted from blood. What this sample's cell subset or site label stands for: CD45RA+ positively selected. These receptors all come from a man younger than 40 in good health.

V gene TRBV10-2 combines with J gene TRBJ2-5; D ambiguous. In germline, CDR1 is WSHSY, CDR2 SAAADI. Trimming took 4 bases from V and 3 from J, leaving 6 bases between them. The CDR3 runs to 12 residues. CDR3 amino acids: CASSVQKETQYF. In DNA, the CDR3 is TGCGCCAGCAGTGTTCAGAAAGAGACCCAGTACTTC.

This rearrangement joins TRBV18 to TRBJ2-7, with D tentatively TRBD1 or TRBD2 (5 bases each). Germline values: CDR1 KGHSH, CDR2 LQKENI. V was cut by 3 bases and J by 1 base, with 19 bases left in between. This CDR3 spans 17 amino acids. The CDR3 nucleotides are TGTGCCAGCTCACCCTACTCCCGGGACGCCTATTCCTACGAGCAGTACTTC. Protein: CASSPYSRDAYSYEQYF.

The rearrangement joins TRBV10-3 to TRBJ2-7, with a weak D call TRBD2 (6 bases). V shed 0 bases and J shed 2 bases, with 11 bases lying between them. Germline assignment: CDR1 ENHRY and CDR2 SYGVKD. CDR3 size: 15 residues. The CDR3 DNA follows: TGTGCCATCAGTGAGTCCGGGACTCCAACCTACGAGCAGTACTTC. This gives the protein CAISESGTPTYEQYF.

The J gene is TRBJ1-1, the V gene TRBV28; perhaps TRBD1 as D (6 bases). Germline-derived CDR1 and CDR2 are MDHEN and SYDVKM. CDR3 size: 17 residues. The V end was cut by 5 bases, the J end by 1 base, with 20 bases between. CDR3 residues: CASSGTQGSGQNTEAFF. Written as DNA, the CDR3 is TGTGCCAGCAGTGGAACCCAGGGGTCGGGGCAGAACACTGAAGCTTTCTTT.

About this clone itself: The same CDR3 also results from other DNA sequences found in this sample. In DNA, the CDR3 is TGTGCCAGCAGTGAAGTCGGAAACACCATATATTTT. Amino acid sequence: CASSEVGNTIYF. The V call is TRBV6-1, the J call TRBJ1-3; D ambiguous. CDR1 is MNHNS and CDR2 is SASEGT in the germline V gene. Between the trimmed V and J ends, which lost 1 base and 4 bases, there was a span of 2 bases. The CDR3 sequence is 12 residues long.

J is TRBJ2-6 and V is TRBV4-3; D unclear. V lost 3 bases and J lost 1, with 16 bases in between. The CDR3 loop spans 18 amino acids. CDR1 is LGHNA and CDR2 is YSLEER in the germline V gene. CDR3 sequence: CASSQSVQASSGANVLTF. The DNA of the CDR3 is TGCGCCAGCAGCCAGTCTGTCCAGGCCTCATCTGGGGCCAACGTCCTGACTTTC.

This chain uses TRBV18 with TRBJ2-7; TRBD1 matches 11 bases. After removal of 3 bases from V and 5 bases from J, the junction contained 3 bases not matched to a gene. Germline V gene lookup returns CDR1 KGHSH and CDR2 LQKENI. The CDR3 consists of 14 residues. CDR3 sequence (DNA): TGTGCCAGCTCACCTCGGACAGGGGGCGACGAGCAGTACTTC. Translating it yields CASSPRTGGDEQYF.

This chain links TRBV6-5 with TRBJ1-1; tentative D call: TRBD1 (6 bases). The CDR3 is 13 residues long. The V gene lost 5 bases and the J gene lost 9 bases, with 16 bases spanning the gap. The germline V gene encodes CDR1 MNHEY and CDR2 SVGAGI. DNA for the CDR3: TGTGCCAGCAGTCCCTCCGAGGACAGACAAGCTTTCTTT. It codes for CASSPSEDRQAFF.

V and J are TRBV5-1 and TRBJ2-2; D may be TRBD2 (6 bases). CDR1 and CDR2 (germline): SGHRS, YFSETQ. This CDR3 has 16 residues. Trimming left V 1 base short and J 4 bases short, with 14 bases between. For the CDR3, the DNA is TGCGCCAGCAGCTTGCGGGAGATTGGTGGCACCGGGGAGCTGTTTTTT. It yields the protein CASSLREIGGTGELFF. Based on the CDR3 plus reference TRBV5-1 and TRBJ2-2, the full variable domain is KAGVTQTPRYLIKTRGQQVTLSCSPISGHRSVSWYQQTPGQGLQFLFEYFSETQRNKGNFPGRFSGRQFSNSRSEMNVSTLELGDSALYLCASSLREIGGTGELFFGEGSRLTVL.